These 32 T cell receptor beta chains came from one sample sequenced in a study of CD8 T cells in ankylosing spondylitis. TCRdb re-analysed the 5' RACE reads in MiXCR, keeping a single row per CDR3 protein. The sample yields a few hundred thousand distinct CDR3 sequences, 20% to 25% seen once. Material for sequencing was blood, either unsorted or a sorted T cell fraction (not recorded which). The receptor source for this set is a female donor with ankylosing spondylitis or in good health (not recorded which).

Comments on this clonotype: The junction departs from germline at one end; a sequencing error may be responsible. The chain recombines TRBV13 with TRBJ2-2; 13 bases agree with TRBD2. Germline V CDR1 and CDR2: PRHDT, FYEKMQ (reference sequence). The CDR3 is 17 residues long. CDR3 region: CASSPRLAGGHTWELFF. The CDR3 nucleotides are TGTGCCAGCAGCCCTCGACTAGCGGGAGGACACACCTGGGAGCTGTTTTTT.

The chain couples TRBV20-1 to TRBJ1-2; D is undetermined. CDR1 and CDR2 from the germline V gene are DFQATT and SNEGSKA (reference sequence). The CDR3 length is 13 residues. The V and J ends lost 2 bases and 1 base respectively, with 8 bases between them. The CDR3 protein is CSARMQDNYGYTF. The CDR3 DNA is TGCAGTGCTAGAATGCAGGATAACTATGGCTACACCTTC.

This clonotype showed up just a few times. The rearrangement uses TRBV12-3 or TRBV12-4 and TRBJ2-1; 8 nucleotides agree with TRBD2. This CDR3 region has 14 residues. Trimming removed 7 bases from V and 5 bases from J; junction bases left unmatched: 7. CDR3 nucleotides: TGTGCCAGCATTGCGGGAGGAGGGAACAATGAGCAGTTCTTC. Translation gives CASIAGGGNNEQFF.

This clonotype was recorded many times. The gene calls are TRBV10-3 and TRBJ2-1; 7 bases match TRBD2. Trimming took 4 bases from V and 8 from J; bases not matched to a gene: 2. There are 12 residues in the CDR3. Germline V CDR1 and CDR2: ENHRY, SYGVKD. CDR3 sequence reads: CAISGGGDEQFF. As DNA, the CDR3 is TGTGCCATCAGTGGGGGGGGGGATGAGCAGTTCTTC.

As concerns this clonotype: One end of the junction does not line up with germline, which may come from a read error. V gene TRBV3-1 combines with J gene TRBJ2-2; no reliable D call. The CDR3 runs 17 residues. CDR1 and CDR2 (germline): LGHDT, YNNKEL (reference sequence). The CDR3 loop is CASSRHQMNANTGELFF. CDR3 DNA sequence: TGTGCCAGCAGCCGACACCAAATGAACGCGAACACTGGGGAGCTGTTTTTT.

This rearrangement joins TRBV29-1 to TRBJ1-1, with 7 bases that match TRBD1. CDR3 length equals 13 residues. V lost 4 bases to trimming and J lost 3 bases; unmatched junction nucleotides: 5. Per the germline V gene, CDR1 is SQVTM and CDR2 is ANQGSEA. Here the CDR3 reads CSVVEQGYTEAFF. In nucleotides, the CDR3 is TGCAGCGTTGTAGAACAGGGGTACACTGAAGCTTTCTTT. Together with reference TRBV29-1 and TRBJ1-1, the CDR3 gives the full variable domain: SAVISQKPSRDICQRGTSLTIQCQVDSQVTMMFWYRQQPGQSLTLIATANQGSEATYESGFVIDKFPISRPNLTFSTLTVSNMSPEDSSIYLCSVVEQGYTEAFFGQGTRLTVV.

CDR3 nucleotide sequence: TGTGCCAGCAGCCAAGATCCGGGGAGATCGGTGGGCACCAATGAGCAGTTCTTC. It codes for CASSQDPGRSVGTNEQFF. J is TRBJ2-1 and V is TRBV4-2; D is possibly TRBD2 (5 bases). This CDR3 spans 18 amino acids. CDR1 and CDR2 from the germline V gene are LGHNA and YNFKEQ. The V and J ends lost 0 bases and 6 bases respectively, with 21 bases between them.

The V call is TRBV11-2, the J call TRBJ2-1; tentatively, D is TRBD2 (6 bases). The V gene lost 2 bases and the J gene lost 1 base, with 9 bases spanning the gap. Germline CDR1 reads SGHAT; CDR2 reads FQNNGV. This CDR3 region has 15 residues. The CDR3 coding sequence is TGTGCCAGCAGCTTAATGGAGGGATCCTACAATGAGCAGTTCTTC. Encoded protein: CASSLMEGSYNEQFF.

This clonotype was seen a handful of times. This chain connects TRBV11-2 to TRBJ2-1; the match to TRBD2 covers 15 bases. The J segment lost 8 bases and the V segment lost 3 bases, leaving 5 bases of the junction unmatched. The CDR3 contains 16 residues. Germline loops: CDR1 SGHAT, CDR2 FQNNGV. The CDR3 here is CASSLRTSGRVDEQFF. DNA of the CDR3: TGTGCCAGCAGCTTGCGGACTAGCGGGAGGGTCGATGAGCAGTTCTTC.

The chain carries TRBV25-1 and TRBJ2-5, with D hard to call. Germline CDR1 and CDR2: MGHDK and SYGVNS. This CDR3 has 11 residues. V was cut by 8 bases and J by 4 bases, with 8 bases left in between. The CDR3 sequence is CASSRIETQYF. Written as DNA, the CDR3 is TGTGCCAGCTCCAGGATAGAGACCCAGTACTTC.

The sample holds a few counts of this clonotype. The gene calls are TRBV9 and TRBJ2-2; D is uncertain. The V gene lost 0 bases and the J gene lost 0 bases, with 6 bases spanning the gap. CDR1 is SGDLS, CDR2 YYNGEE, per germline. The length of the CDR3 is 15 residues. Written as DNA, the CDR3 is TGTGCCAGCAGCGTAGACGTATCGAACACCGGGGAGCTGTTTTTT. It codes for CASSVDVSNTGELFF.

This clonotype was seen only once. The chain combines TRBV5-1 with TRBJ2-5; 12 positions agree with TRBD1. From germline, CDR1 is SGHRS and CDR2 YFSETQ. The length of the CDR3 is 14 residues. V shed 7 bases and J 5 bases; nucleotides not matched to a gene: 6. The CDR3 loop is CASGGTGGTETQYF. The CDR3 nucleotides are TGCGCCAGCGGCGGGACAGGGGGCACGGAGACCCAGTACTTC.

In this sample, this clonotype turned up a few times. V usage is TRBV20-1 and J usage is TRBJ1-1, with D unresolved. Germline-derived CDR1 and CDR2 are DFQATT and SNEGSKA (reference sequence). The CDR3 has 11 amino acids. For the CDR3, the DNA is TGCCCCGAGGTACGGGACACTGAAGCTTTCTTT. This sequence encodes CPEVRDTEAFF.

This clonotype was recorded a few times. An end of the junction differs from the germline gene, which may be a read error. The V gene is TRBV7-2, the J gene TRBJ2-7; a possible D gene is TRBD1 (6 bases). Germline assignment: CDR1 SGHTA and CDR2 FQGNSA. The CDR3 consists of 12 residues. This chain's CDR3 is CASSLVGGDYDF. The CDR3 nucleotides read TGTGCCAGCAGCTTGGTAGGGGGAGATTACGACTTC.

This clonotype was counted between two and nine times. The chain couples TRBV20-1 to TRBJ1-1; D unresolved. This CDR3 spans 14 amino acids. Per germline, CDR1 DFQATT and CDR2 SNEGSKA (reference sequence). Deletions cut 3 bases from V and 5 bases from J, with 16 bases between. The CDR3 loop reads CSARFPTKDTEAFF. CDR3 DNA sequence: TGCAGTGCTAGGTTCCCGACTAAGGATACTGAAGCTTTCTTT.

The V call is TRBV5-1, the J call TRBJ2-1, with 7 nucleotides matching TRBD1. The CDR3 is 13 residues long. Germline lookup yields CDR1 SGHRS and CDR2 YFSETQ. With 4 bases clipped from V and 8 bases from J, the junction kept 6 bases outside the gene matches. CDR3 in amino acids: CASSAQTGYEQFF. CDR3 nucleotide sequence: TGCGCCAGCAGCGCCCAGACAGGGTATGAGCAGTTCTTC.

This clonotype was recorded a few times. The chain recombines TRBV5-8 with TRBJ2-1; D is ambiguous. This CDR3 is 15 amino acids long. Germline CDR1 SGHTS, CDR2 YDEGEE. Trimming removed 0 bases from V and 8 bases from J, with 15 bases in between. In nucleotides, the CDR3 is TGTGCCAGCAGCTTGGGTGTCTTGGTAGCTCATGAGCAGTTCTTC. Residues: CASSLGVLVAHEQFF.

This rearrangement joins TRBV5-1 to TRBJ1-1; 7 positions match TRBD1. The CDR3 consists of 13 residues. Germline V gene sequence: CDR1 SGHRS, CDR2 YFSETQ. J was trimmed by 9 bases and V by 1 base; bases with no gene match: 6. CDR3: CASSLKEQGKAFF. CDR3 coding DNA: TGCGCCAGCAGCTTGAAGGAACAGGGGAAAGCTTTCTTT. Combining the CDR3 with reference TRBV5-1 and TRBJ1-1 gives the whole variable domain KAGVTQTPRYLIKTRGQQVTLSCSPISGHRSVSWYQQTPGQGLQFLFEYFSETQRNKGNFPGRFSGRQFSNSRSEMNVSTLELGDSALYLCASSLKEQGKAFFGQGTRLTVV.

Written as DNA, the CDR3 is TGTGCCAGCAGCTTAAGGCCGCCGAACAGGGGCCGACAAGAGACCCAGTACTTC. It encodes CASSLRPPNRGRQETQYF. This rearrangement joins TRBV7-8 to TRBJ2-5; 7 positions agree with TRBD1. In germline, CDR1 is SGHVS, CDR2 FQNEAQ. V shed 2 bases and J 2 bases; nucleotides not matched to a gene: 14. There are 18 residues in the CDR3.

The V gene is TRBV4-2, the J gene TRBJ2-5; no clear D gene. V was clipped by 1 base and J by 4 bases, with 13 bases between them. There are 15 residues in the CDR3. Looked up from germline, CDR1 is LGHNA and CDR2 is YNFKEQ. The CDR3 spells CASSQGWQKGETQYF. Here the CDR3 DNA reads TGTGCCAGCAGCCAAGGATGGCAGAAGGGAGAGACCCAGTACTTC.

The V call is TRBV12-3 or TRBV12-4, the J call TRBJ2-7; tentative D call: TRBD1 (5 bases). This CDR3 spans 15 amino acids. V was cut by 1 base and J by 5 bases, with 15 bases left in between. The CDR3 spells CASSLGGQADHEQYF. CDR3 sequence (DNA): TGTGCCAGCAGTTTAGGGGGCCAAGCTGACCACGAGCAGTACTTC.

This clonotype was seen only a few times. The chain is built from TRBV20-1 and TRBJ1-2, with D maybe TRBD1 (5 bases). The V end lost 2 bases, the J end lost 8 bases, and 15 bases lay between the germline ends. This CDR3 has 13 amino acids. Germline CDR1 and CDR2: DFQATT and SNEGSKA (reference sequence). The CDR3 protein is CSARKGQGAGYTF. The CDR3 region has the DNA TGCAGTGCTAGAAAGGGGCAGGGTGCAGGCTACACCTTC.

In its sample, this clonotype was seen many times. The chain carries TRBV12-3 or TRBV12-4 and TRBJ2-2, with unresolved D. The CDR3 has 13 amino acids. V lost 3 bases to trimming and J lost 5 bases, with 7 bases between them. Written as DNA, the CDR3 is TGTGCCAGCAGTTTCGCTCGAACCGGGGAGCTGTTTTTT. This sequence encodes CASSFARTGELFF.

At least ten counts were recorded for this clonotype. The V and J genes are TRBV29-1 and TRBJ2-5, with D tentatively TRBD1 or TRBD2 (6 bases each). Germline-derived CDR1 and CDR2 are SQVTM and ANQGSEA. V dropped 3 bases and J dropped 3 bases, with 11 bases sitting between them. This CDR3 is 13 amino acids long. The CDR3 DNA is TGCAGCGTTGATCGGGGGCCCAAAGAGACCCAGTACTTC. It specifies CSVDRGPKETQYF.

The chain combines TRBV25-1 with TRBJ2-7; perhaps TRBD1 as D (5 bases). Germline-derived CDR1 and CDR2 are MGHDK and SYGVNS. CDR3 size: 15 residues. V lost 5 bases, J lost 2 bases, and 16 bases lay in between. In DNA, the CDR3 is TGTGCCAGCAGTCAGGGCTCGTACCCCACCTACGAGCAGTACTTC. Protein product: CASSQGSYPTYEQYF.

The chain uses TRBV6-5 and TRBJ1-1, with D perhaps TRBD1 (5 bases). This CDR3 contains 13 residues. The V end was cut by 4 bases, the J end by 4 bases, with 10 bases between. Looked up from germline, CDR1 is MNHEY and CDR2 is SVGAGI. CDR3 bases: TGTGCCAGCAGTTCCCTGAGGGGCACTGAAGCTTTCTTT. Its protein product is CASSSLRGTEAFF.

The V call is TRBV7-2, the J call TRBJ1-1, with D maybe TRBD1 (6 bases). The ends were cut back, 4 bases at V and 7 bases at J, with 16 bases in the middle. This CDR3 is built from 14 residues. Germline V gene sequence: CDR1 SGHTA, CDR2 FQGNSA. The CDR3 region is CASSSSRRGNEAFF. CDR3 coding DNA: TGTGCCAGCAGCTCGTCGAGGAGGGGGAATGAAGCTTTCTTT.

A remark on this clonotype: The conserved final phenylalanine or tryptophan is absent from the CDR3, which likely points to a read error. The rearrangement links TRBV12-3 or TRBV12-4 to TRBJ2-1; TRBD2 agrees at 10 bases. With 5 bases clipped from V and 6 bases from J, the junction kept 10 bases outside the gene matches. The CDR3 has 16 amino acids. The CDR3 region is CASSRRQIAGGNEQFL. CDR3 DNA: TGTGCCAGCAGTCGCCGACAAATAGCGGGAGGCAATGAGCAGTTCTTA.

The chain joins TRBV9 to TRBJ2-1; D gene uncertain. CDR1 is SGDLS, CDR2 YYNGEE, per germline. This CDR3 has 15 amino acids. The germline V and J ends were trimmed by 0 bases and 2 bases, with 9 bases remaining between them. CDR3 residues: CASSVGGIPYNEQFF. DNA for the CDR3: TGTGCCAGCAGCGTAGGTGGGATCCCCTACAATGAGCAGTTCTTC. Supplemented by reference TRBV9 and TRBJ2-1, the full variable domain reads DSGVTQTPKHLITATGQRVTLRCSPRSGDLSVYWYQQSLDQGLQFLIQYYNGEERAKGNILERFSAQQFPDLHSELNLSSLELGDSALYFCASSVGGIPYNEQFFGPGTRLTVL.

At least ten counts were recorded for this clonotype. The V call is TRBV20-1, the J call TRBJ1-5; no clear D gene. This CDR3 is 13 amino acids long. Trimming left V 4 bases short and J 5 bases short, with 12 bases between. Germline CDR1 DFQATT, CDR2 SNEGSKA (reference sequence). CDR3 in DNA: TGCAGTGCTAAACAGCTTCTTGATCAGCCCCAGCATTTT. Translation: CSAKQLLDQPQHF.

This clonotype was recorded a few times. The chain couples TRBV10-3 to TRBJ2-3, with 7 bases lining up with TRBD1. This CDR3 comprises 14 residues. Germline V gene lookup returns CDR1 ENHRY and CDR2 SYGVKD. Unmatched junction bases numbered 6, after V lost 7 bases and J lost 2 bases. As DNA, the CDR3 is TGTGCCATCAAGCCGGGACAGAACACAGATACGCAGTATTTT. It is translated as CAIKPGQNTDTQYF.

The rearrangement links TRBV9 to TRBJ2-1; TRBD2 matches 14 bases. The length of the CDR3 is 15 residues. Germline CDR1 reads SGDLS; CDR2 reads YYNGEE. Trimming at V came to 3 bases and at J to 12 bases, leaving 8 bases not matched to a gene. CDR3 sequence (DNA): TGTGCCAGCAGCGCGGGGACTAGCGGGAGTACGACGCAGTTCTTC. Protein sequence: CASSAGTSGSTTQFF.